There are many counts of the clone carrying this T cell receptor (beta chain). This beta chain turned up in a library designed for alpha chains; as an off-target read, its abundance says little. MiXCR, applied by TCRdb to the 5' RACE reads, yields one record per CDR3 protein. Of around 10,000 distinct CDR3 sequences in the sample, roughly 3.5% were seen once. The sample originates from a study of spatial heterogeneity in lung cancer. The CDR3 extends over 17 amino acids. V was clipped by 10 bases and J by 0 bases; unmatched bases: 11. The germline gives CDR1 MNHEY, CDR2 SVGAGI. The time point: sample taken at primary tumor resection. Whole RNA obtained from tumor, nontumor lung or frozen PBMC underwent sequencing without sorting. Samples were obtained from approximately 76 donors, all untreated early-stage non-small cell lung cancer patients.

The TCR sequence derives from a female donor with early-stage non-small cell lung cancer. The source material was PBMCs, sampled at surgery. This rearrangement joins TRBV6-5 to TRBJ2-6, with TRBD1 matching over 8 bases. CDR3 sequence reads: CATRLGQAPSGANVLTF. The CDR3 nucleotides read TGTGCCACGAGGTTGGGACAGGCCCCCTCTGGGGCCAACGTCCTGACTTTC.